This TCR beta chain was found in a study of T cell changes during pregnancy in multiple sclerosis. From germline, CDR1 is SGHVS and CDR2 FQNEAQ. This CDR3 region has 13 residues. V was shortened by 1 base and J by 4 bases, with 5 bases between the two germline ends. This clone was seen just once. Clones were sequenced by immunoSEQ multiplex PCR, and TCRdb holds only the in-frame ones, with some missing. The repertoire holds some 89,000 clones, with 94% as singletons. The sample was peripheral blood, taken in the third trimester of pregnancy. V usage is TRBV7-8 and J usage is TRBJ2-1; no clear D. This sequence was found in a female donor with multiple sclerosis, enrolled in a pregnancy study. DNA for the CDR3: TGTGCCAGCAGCTTAGACAGATACAATGAGCAGTTCTTC. Its translation is CASSLDRYNEQFF.